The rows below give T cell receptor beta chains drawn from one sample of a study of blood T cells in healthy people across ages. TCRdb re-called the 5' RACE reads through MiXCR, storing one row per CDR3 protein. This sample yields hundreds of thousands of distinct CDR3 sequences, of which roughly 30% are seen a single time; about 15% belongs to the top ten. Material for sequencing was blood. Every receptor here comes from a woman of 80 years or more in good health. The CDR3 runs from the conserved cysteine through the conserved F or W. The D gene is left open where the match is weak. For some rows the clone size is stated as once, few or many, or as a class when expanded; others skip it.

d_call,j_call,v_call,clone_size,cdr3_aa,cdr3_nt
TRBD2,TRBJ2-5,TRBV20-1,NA,CSATPRVLAGGRETQYF,TGCAGTGCTACGCCCCGTGTTCTAGCGGGGGGCAGAGAGACCCAGTACTTC
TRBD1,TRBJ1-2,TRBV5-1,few,CASSLASDRFNYGYTF,TGCGCCAGCAGCTTGGCCTCGGACAGGTTTAACTATGGCTACACCTTC
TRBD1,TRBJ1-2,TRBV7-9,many,CASSRTGDGYTF,TGTGCCAGCAGCCGGACAGGGGACGGCTACACCTTC
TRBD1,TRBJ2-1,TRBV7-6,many,CASSFLPGQGVHNEQFF,TGTGCCAGCAGCTTTCTCCCGGGACAGGGGGTCCACAATGAGCAGTTCTTC
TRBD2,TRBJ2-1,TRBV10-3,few,CAISESTGGSYNGQFF,TGTGCCATCAGCGAGTCTACGGGGGGATCCTACAATGGGCAGTTCTTC
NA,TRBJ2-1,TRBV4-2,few,CASSREGNEQFF,TGTGCCAGCAGCCGAGAGGGGAATGAGCAGTTCTTC
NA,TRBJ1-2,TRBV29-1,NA,CSVEDQGLGGYTF,TGCAGCGTTGAAGATCAAGGTTTAGGCGGCTACACCTTC
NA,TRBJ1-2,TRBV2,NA,CASSEARYGYTF,TGTGCCAGCAGTGAGGCGAGGTATGGCTACACCTTC
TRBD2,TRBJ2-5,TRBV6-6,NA,CVSRPSGMQTQYF,TGTGTCAGCCGGCCTAGCGGGATGCAGACCCAGTACTTC
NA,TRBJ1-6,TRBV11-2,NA,CASSLVAGPINSPLHF,TGTGCCAGCAGCTTAGTTGCAGGCCCGATTAATTCACCCCTCCACTTT
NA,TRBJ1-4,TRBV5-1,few,CASSLDIAYEKLFF,TGCGCCAGCAGCCTTGACATAGCATATGAAAAACTGTTTTTT
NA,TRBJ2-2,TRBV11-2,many,CASSFRATNTGELFF,TGTGCCAGCAGCTTTAGGGCAACGAACACCGGGGAGCTGTTTTTT
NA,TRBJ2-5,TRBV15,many,CATSPQIQGIHTPQYF,TGTGCCACCAGCCCCCAAATCCAAGGGATACACACGCCCCAGTACTTC